The rows below give T cell receptor beta chains drawn from one sample of a study of human T cells and chemical hapten exposure. TCRdb fed the RACE reads into MiXCR, producing one record per CDR3 protein. The table lists tens of thousands of distinct CDR3 sequences, about 9.4% of them singletons. The starting material was whole blood, obtained in connection with sensitization to the hapten diphenylcyclopropenone (DPC). These receptors all come from a woman aged 50 to 60 with alopecia areata. Some clones in this sample may be carry-over from other donors' samples. Each CDR3 is given with its conserved first and last residue. The D gene is left open where the match is weak. Size tells how often a clone was seen (once, few, many) or the class of an expanded clone, and some rows leave it out.

cdr3_nt: TGTGCCAGCTCACCCCGCCCCCTCGAGGGCGCAGGAGGAGATACGCAGTATTTT
cdr3_aa: CASSPRPLEGAGGDTQYF
clone_size: many
v_call: TRBV18
d_call: -
j_call: TRBJ2-3

cdr3_nt: TGTGCCAGCAGTTACCAGTCGACTAGCGTAGAGACCCAGTACTTC
cdr3_aa: CASSYQSTSVETQYF
clone_size: -
v_call: TRBV6-2/TRBV6-3
d_call: TRBD2
j_call: TRBJ2-5

cdr3_nt: TGTGCCAGCAGTGATCGGACAGGCGTCACCGGGGAGCTGTTTTTT
cdr3_aa: CASSDRTGVTGELFF
clone_size: few
v_call: TRBV2
d_call: TRBD1
j_call: TRBJ2-2

cdr3_nt: TGTGCCAGCAGCTCTACCGGGGAGACCCAGTACTTC
cdr3_aa: CASSSTGETQYF
clone_size: -
v_call: TRBV7-2
d_call: -
j_call: TRBJ2-5

cdr3_nt: TGCGCCAGCAGCCCTAGCCCCCGCTACGAGCAGTACTTC
cdr3_aa: CASSPSPRYEQYF
clone_size: -
v_call: TRBV5-1
d_call: -
j_call: TRBJ2-7

cdr3_nt: TGCGCCAGCAGCTTGTCCACTTTGACTAGCGAGCAGTACTTC
cdr3_aa: CASSLSTLTSEQYF
clone_size: many
v_call: TRBV5-1
d_call: -
j_call: TRBJ2-7

cdr3_nt: TGTGCCAGCAGCCTTTTAAATAACTGGGACAGAGGAAACACCATATATTTT
cdr3_aa: CASSLLNNWDRGNTIYF
clone_size: few
v_call: TRBV3-1
d_call: TRBD1
j_call: TRBJ1-3

cdr3_nt: TGTGCCAGCTCATGGACTAGCGGGAGCCCCCTCGAGCAGTACTTC
cdr3_aa: CASSWTSGSPLEQYF
clone_size: few
v_call: TRBV18
d_call: TRBD2
j_call: TRBJ2-7

cdr3_nt: TGCAGCGTTGACGATCGGCGGGCGACTGAAGCTTTCTTT
cdr3_aa: CSVDDRRATEAFF
clone_size: few
v_call: TRBV29-1
d_call: -
j_call: TRBJ1-1

cdr3_nt: TGTGCCAGCTGGGACAGGGAGGATACGCAGTATTTT
cdr3_aa: CASWDREDTQYF
clone_size: few
v_call: TRBV6-5
d_call: TRBD1
j_call: TRBJ2-3

cdr3_nt: TGCAGCGCCGAGGGGCAGGCCGAGACCCAGTACTTC
cdr3_aa: CSAEGQAETQYF
clone_size: -
v_call: TRBV29-1
d_call: -
j_call: TRBJ2-5

cdr3_nt: TGTGCCAGCAGACCCAGGGGCGAGCAGTACTTC
cdr3_aa: CASRPRGEQYF
clone_size: many
v_call: TRBV2
d_call: -
j_call: TRBJ2-7

cdr3_nt: TGTGCCAGCAGTCCGCCGGGACAAGGAGGCTTTGAGCAGTTCTTC
cdr3_aa: CASSPPGQGGFEQFF
clone_size: -
v_call: TRBV28
d_call: -
j_call: TRBJ2-1

cdr3_nt: TGTGCCAGCAGCTCCCAAATACTGGCGGGTCACCTGGCAGATACGCAGTATTTT
cdr3_aa: CASSSQILAGHLADTQYF
clone_size: -
v_call: TRBV7-9
d_call: -
j_call: TRBJ2-3

cdr3_nt: TGTGCCAGCAGCCCGACAGTCTCGCCCTACGAGCAGTACTTC
cdr3_aa: CASSPTVSPYEQYF
clone_size: few
v_call: TRBV7-9
d_call: -
j_call: TRBJ2-7

cdr3_nt: TGTGCCAGCAGCTTACTGGCGGAAAACAGTGAGCAGTTCTTC
cdr3_aa: CASSLLAENSEQFF
clone_size: few
v_call: TRBV7-2
d_call: -
j_call: TRBJ2-1

cdr3_nt: TGTGCCAGCAGTTACTCGCCGGGACTAGCGGCCTCCGAGCAGTACTTC
cdr3_aa: CASSYSPGLAASEQYF
clone_size: -
v_call: TRBV6-2/TRBV6-3
d_call: TRBD2
j_call: TRBJ2-7

cdr3_nt: TGCAGTGCTTGGCGGGATACGACAGATACGCAGTATTTT
cdr3_aa: CSAWRDTTDTQYF
clone_size: few
v_call: TRBV20-1
d_call: -
j_call: TRBJ2-3

cdr3_nt: TGTGCCAGCAGTGTGTTAAGCGGGGCTAGCACAGATACGCAGTATTTT
cdr3_aa: CASSVLSGASTDTQYF
clone_size: few
v_call: TRBV2
d_call: TRBD2
j_call: TRBJ2-3

cdr3_nt: TGTGCCAGCTCACCTTACGGAGTTAGCAATCAGCCCCAGCATTTT
cdr3_aa: CASSPYGVSNQPQHF
clone_size: -
v_call: TRBV18
d_call: -
j_call: TRBJ1-5

cdr3_nt: TGTGCCAGCAGTCAACTCGTTTACAATGAGCAGTTCTTC
cdr3_aa: CASSQLVYNEQFF
clone_size: -
v_call: TRBV14
d_call: -
j_call: TRBJ2-1

cdr3_nt: TGCGCCAGCGGAGCGGGAGTCCCCAATGAGCAGTTCTTC
cdr3_aa: CASGAGVPNEQFF
clone_size: few
v_call: TRBV5-1
d_call: TRBD2
j_call: TRBJ2-1

cdr3_nt: TGTGCCAGCAGCTTAGATCCAGCGGGAGGATCCTACGAGCAGTACTTC
cdr3_aa: CASSLDPAGGSYEQYF
clone_size: few
v_call: TRBV11-3
d_call: TRBD2
j_call: TRBJ2-7

cdr3_nt: TGTGCCAGCAGCTTCGGGACTGACACCGGGGAGCTGTTTTTT
cdr3_aa: CASSFGTDTGELFF
clone_size: few
v_call: TRBV11-1
d_call: -
j_call: TRBJ2-2

cdr3_nt: TGTGCCAGCTGCAGGGACTACGAGCAGTACTTC
cdr3_aa: CASCRDYEQYF
clone_size: many
v_call: TRBV6-2/TRBV6-3
d_call: -
j_call: TRBJ2-7

cdr3_nt: TGTGCCAGCAGTTACCCAGGGGGTTCTAAGCCCCAGCATTTT
cdr3_aa: CASSYPGGSKPQHF
clone_size: many
v_call: TRBV6-2/TRBV6-3
d_call: TRBD1
j_call: TRBJ1-5

cdr3_nt: TGCAGCGTTGGGACAGGGGGCGAGACCCAGTACTTC
cdr3_aa: CSVGTGGETQYF
clone_size: -
v_call: TRBV29-1
d_call: TRBD1
j_call: TRBJ2-5

cdr3_nt: TGCGCCAGCAGCTTGAAAGTCAGGGGTGAGCAGTTCTTC
cdr3_aa: CASSLKVRGEQFF
clone_size: few
v_call: TRBV5-1
d_call: -
j_call: TRBJ2-1

cdr3_nt: TGTGCCAGCAGTTACGCCGGGTTGGGCATTCAGTACTTC
cdr3_aa: CASSYAGLGIQYF
clone_size: -
v_call: TRBV6-5
d_call: -
j_call: TRBJ2-4

cdr3_nt: TGTGCCAGCAGCTTCCTTCGACTAGCGGACTCCTACAATGAGCAGTTCTTC
cdr3_aa: CASSFLRLADSYNEQFF
clone_size: few
v_call: TRBV11-2
d_call: TRBD2
j_call: TRBJ2-1

cdr3_nt: TGTGCCAGCTCCGAAGGCGGGACAGGATTTGAAGCTTTCTTT
cdr3_aa: CASSEGGTGFEAFF
clone_size: -
v_call: TRBV28
d_call: TRBD1
j_call: TRBJ1-1

cdr3_nt: TGTGCCAGCAGTGAAGTGCGGGCAAGCACAGATACGCAGTATTTT
cdr3_aa: CASSEVRASTDTQYF
clone_size: few
v_call: TRBV2
d_call: -
j_call: TRBJ2-3

cdr3_nt: TGCAGTGCCGGGAAACTAGCCGACGAGCAGTACTTC
cdr3_aa: CSAGKLADEQYF
clone_size: few
v_call: TRBV20-1
d_call: -
j_call: TRBJ2-7

cdr3_nt: TGTGCCAGCAGCTTAAGACTAGCGGGAACAGATACGCAGTATTTT
cdr3_aa: CASSLRLAGTDTQYF
clone_size: -
v_call: TRBV7-3
d_call: TRBD2
j_call: TRBJ2-3

cdr3_nt: TGTGCCAGCACCCCCCATGAACACACTGAAGCTTTCTTT
cdr3_aa: CASTPHEHTEAFF
clone_size: -
v_call: TRBV12-3/TRBV12-4
d_call: -
j_call: TRBJ1-1

cdr3_nt: TGCAGTGCTAGAGGGTTTCCAGATACGCAGTATTTT
cdr3_aa: CSARGFPDTQYF
clone_size: -
v_call: TRBV20-1
d_call: -
j_call: TRBJ2-3

cdr3_nt: TGTGCCAGCAGCGGAAGGGAAGGCACTACAGATACGCAGTATTTT
cdr3_aa: CASSGREGTTDTQYF
clone_size: many
v_call: TRBV7-2
d_call: -
j_call: TRBJ2-3

cdr3_nt: TGTGCCAGCAGCTTACAGGGGGGGCACACTGAAGCTTTCTTT
cdr3_aa: CASSLQGGHTEAFF
clone_size: few
v_call: TRBV7-9
d_call: TRBD1
j_call: TRBJ1-1

cdr3_nt: TGTGCCAGCACCTGGGGGGGGTTTTTGGACACTGAAGCTTTCTTT
cdr3_aa: CASTWGGFLDTEAFF
clone_size: few
v_call: TRBV12-3/TRBV12-4
d_call: -
j_call: TRBJ1-1

cdr3_nt: TGCAGCGTCGAAGCGAACGGCGCAGATACGCAGTATTTT
cdr3_aa: CSVEANGADTQYF
clone_size: few
v_call: TRBV29-1
d_call: -
j_call: TRBJ2-3

cdr3_nt: TGTGCCAGCAGTGGACGCAATCAGCCCCAGCATTTT
cdr3_aa: CASSGRNQPQHF
clone_size: many
v_call: TRBV6-6
d_call: -
j_call: TRBJ1-5

cdr3_nt: TGTGCCAGCTCACCCCGTCCGTTGGGTTCTAGCTCCTACAATGAGCAGTTCTTC
cdr3_aa: CASSPRPLGSSSYNEQFF
clone_size: few
v_call: TRBV18
d_call: -
j_call: TRBJ2-1

cdr3_nt: TGCAGCTGCCTCCAGGGGTATGGCTACACCTTC
cdr3_aa: CSCLQGYGYTF
clone_size: -
v_call: TRBV29-1
d_call: -
j_call: TRBJ1-2

cdr3_nt: TGTGCCAGCAGTGTGGGGGCCCCAGATACGCAGTATTTT
cdr3_aa: CASSVGAPDTQYF
clone_size: -
v_call: TRBV6-1
d_call: -
j_call: TRBJ2-3

cdr3_nt: TGTGCCAGCAGTGTCCAGGGATACAGCACAGATACGCAGTATTTT
cdr3_aa: CASSVQGYSTDTQYF
clone_size: -
v_call: TRBV2
d_call: -
j_call: TRBJ2-3

cdr3_nt: TGTGCCAGTTACAAGAGCTGGAGCTCCTACAATGAGCAGTTCTTC
cdr3_aa: CASYKSWSSYNEQFF
clone_size: few
v_call: TRBV6-6
d_call: -
j_call: TRBJ2-1

cdr3_nt: TGCGCCAGCAGCTTGGGCGGGAGGGCCCCCTCTTACAATGAGCAGTTCTTC
cdr3_aa: CASSLGGRAPSYNEQFF
clone_size: few
v_call: TRBV5-1
d_call: TRBD2
j_call: TRBJ2-1

cdr3_nt: TGTGCCAGCAGTCCGGGAGACTATGGCTACACCTTC
cdr3_aa: CASSPGDYGYTF
clone_size: -
v_call: TRBV12-3/TRBV12-4
d_call: -
j_call: TRBJ1-2

cdr3_nt: TGTGCCAGCAGTTTAACGCGGACCCAGTACTTC
cdr3_aa: CASSLTRTQYF
clone_size: -
v_call: TRBV28
d_call: -
j_call: TRBJ2-5

cdr3_nt: TGTGCCAGCAGCAAAGAGGACAGACAAGAGACCCAGTACTTC
cdr3_aa: CASSKEDRQETQYF
clone_size: -
v_call: TRBV5-4
d_call: -
j_call: TRBJ2-5

cdr3_nt: TGCAGCGTTGAAGAGGTCCGGTCTGAGCAGTTCTTC
cdr3_aa: CSVEEVRSEQFF
clone_size: few
v_call: TRBV29-1
d_call: -
j_call: TRBJ2-1